This is a list of T cell receptor beta chains from one sample in a study of blood T cell repertoires in COVID-19. The table came from immunoSEQ multiplex PCR; TCRdb's copy has only in-frame clones and leaves some out. The sample holds roughly 420,000 clones, 88% seen once. Sample: PBMCs or T cells enriched from blood (not recorded which). The receptor source for this set is a woman aged 25 to 39 with acute COVID-19. CDR3s include the opening cysteine and the closing phenylalanine or tryptophan. A D gene is named only where the DNA matches it firmly. The size of a clone is reported for some rows only, either as once, few or many, or as a class for expanded clones.

size,D,J,V,DNA,CDR3
-,-,TRBJ2-7,TRBV18,TGTGCCAGCTCACCCCGTGACAGCTCCTACGAGCAGTACTTC,CASSPRDSSYEQYF
-,TRBD2,TRBJ2-7,TRBV9,TGTGCCAGCAGCGCCCCCGGGACTATCCACGAGCAGTACTTC,CASSAPGTIHEQYF
-,-,TRBJ1-5,TRBV18,TGTGCCAGCTCAACTTCCAATCAGCCCCAGCATTTT,CASSTSNQPQHF
-,-,TRBJ1-1,TRBV27,TGTGCCAGCAGAAATCTCGGGACAAAGAACACTGAAGCTTTCTTT,CASRNLGTKNTEAFF
-,-,TRBJ1-2,TRBV21-1,TGTGCCAGCAGCAAAGTATACAGGGCCCCTTTCTATGGCTACACCTTC,CASSKVYRAPFYGYTF
-,TRBD1,TRBJ2-7,TRBV9,TGTGCCAGCAGCCCTCAGGACAGGCCCTCCTACGAGCAGTACTTC,CASSPQDRPSYEQYF
-,-,TRBJ1-1,TRBV2,TGTGCCAGCAGTGAAGAGGAAACGACTAAAGCTTTCTTT,CASSEEETTKAFF
-,-,TRBJ1-2,TRBV30,TGTGCCTGGACCCAGGAAACGGTCTATGGCTACACCTTC,CAWTQETVYGYTF
-,-,TRBJ2-1,TRBV11-1,TGTGCCAGCAGCTCCCAGAGCGCATACAATGAGCAGTTCTTC,CASSSQSAYNEQFF
-,-,TRBJ2-1,TRBV25-1,TGTGCCAGCAGTGAAGCGGGCTGGCACAATGAGCAGTTCTTC,CASSEAGWHNEQFF
-,-,TRBJ2-7,TRBV27,TGTGCCAGCAGTTTATCATACGGGGGGCCCTGGTACGAGCAGTACTTC,CASSLSYGGPWYEQYF
-,-,TRBJ1-1,TRBV18,TGTGCCAGCTCACCAACAGGGTGGAACACTGAAGCTTTCTTT,CASSPTGWNTEAFF
once,-,TRBJ1-2,TRBV19,TGTGCCAGTAGTATAGGTGCAGATTTCTATGGCTACACCTTC,CASSIGADFYGYTF
-,TRBD1,TRBJ1-4,TRBV5-1,TGCGCCAGCAGCACTCAGGGGGCTAATGAAAAACTGTTTTTT,CASSTQGANEKLFF
-,TRBD1,TRBJ1-3,TRBV3-1/TRBV3-2,TGTGCCAGCAGCCAAATGACAGGGACTGGAAACACCATATATTTT,CASSQMTGTGNTIYF
few,-,TRBJ1-6,TRBV6-4,TGTGCCAGCAGTGAGCAGGGGTCTAATTCACCCCTCCACTTT,CASSEQGSNSPLHF
-,TRBD2,TRBJ2-2,TRBV5-1,TGCGCCAGCAGCCCGGGACTAGCCAACACCGGGGAGCTGTTTTTT,CASSPGLANTGELFF
-,-,TRBJ2-1,TRBV2,TGTGCCAGCAGTGGACAGAGAAACAATGAGCAGTTCTTC,CASSGQRNNEQFF
few,-,TRBJ1-2,TRBV18,TGTGCCAGCTCCCCGGGGGGCAGCTATGGCTACACCTTC,CASSPGGSYGYTF
-,TRBD1,TRBJ2-5,TRBV11-2,TGTGCCAGCAGCTTAGCAGGGGACAGCCCGTACTTC,CASSLAGDSPYF
-,TRBD1,TRBJ2-7,TRBV6-7,TGTGCCAGCAGTTACATCTCCGGGACAGGGAATCACGAGCAGTACTTC,CASSYISGTGNHEQYF
-,-,TRBJ2-7,TRBV6-5,TGTGCCAGCAGGAAGACAGGAATTCTTTACGAGCAGTACTTC,CASRKTGILYEQYF
once,TRBD2,TRBJ2-4,TRBV11-2,TGTGCCAGCACTAGCGGGGGTCTGGCCAAAAACATTCAGTACTTC,CASTSGGLAKNIQYF
few,TRBD1,TRBJ1-5,TRBV29-1,TGCAGCGTTGGCGGGACAGGGATTGATCAGCCCCAGCATTTT,CSVGGTGIDQPQHF
-,-,TRBJ1-6,TRBV24-1,TGTGCCACCAGCCGGGAGATTAATTCACCCCTCCACTTT,CATSREINSPLHF
-,-,TRBJ1-1,TRBV6-5,TGTGCCAGCAGCCGACGGAGTACAGGGCACACTGAAGCTTTCTTT,CASSRRSTGHTEAFF
-,-,TRBJ2-5,TRBV20-1,TGCAGTGCTAGGCGGGAAGAGACCCAGTACTTC,CSARREETQYF
once,-,TRBJ1-1,TRBV19,TGTGCCAGTACACGAGGGACGCCCATGACTAGGAACACTGAAGCTTTCTTT,CASTRGTPMTRNTEAFF
-,-,TRBJ2-1,TRBV27,TGTGCCAGCAGTTCCCCAGGCAATGAGCAGTTCTTC,CASSSPGNEQFF
few,-,TRBJ2-7,TRBV19,TGTGCCAGTTCCTCTGGGAGGTACGAGCAGTACTTC,CASSSGRYEQYF
-,-,TRBJ2-3,TRBV29-1,TGCAGCGTTGAAGGTGGAGGTGATACGCAGTATTTT,CSVEGGGDTQYF
-,-,TRBJ2-1,TRBV24-1,TGTGCCACCAGTGATTTGGGGTCGGTGGGCACTGAGCAGTTCTTC,CATSDLGSVGTEQFF
-,TRBD2,TRBJ2-1,TRBV12-5,TGTGCTAGTGGTCCGCACCGACTAGCGGGGGTCTACAATGAGCAGTTCTTC,CASGPHRLAGVYNEQFF
few,TRBD2,TRBJ2-7,TRBV3-1/TRBV3-2,TGTGCCAGCAGGGCCGGGACTAGCGAACTCTACGAGCAGTACTTC,CASRAGTSELYEQYF
-,TRBD1,TRBJ1-5,TRBV5-1,TGCGCCAGCAGCTCCGCAGGGGGGAGCAATCAGCCCCAGCATTTT,CASSSAGGSNQPQHF
-,TRBD1,TRBJ2-1,TRBV6-2/TRBV6-3,TGTGCCAGCAGTTACGGGGACAGGGGACGGTACAATGAGCAGTTCTTC,CASSYGDRGRYNEQFF
-,-,TRBJ1-5,TRBV5-5,TGTGCCAGCAGCCTGAGTTCTAGCAATCAGCCCCAGCATTTT,CASSLSSSNQPQHF
-,-,TRBJ2-3,TRBV14,TGTGCCAGCAGCCAATACCAGGGTGTAACCGATACGCAGTATTTT,CASSQYQGVTDTQYF
-,TRBD2,TRBJ2-3,TRBV7-3,TGTGCCAGCAGCCGCCAATCGACTAGCGGGGCTAGCACAGATACGCAGTATTTT,CASSRQSTSGASTDTQYF
-,TRBD1,TRBJ1-4,TRBV2,TGTGCCAGCTCCCGGGACAGGGTAGAAAAACTGTTTTTT,CASSRDRVEKLFF
-,-,TRBJ2-3,TRBV6-5,TGTGCCAGCAGTTCCGGGTGGAACACAGATACGCAGTATTTT,CASSSGWNTDTQYF
-,TRBD2,TRBJ2-7,TRBV25-1,TGTGCCAGCAGTACTAGCGGGGCCATCCCCTACGAGCAGTACTTC,CASSTSGAIPYEQYF
-,TRBD2,TRBJ2-7,TRBV20-1,TGCAGTGCTAGTTCCGGGGGGACTTCCTACGAGCAGTACTTC,CSASSGGTSYEQYF
few,TRBD1,TRBJ1-5,TRBV6-5,TGTGCCAGCAGGGAGGGACAGGCGAGCAATCAGCCCCAGCATTTT,CASREGQASNQPQHF
-,-,TRBJ1-2,TRBV6-6,TGTGCCAGCAGCAAAACAGCAACTAACTATGGCTACACCTTC,CASSKTATNYGYTF